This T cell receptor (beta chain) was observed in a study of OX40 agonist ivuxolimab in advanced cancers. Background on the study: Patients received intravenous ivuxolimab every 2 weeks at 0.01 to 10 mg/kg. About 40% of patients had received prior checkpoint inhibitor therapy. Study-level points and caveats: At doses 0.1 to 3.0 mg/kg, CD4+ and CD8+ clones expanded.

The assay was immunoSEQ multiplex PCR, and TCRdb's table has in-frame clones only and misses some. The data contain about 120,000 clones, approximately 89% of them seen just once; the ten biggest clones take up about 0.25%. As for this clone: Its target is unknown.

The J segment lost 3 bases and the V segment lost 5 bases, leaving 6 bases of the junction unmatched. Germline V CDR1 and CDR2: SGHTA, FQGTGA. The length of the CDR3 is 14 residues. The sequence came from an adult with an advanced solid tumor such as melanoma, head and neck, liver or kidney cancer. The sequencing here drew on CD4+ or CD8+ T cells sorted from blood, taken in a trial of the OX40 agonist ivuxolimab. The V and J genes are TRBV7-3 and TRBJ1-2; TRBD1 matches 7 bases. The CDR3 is CASSANRGDYGYTF. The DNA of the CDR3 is TGTGCCAGCAGCGCAAACAGGGGAGACTATGGCTACACCTTC.